This T cell receptor beta chain was sequenced for a study of OX40 agonist ivuxolimab in advanced cancers. General study findings and limits: Averaging showed that CD8+ T cells had more expanded clones than CD4+ did.

Comments on this clone: What it binds is unknown.

The table came from immunoSEQ multiplex PCR; TCRdb's copy has only in-frame clones and leaves some out. The sample lists about 81,000 clones; 75% to 90% were seen once. The germline V gene encodes CDR1 SQVTM and CDR2 ANQGSEA. V lost 4 bases to trimming and J lost 3 bases; unmatched junction nucleotides: 5. The CDR3 is 14 amino acids. The J gene is TRBJ1-4, the V gene TRBV29-1, with 7 bases that match TRBD1. The source was CD4+ or CD8+ T cells sorted from blood, collected in a trial of the OX40 agonist ivuxolimab. The source of this sequence is an adult with an advanced solid tumor such as melanoma, head and neck, liver or kidney cancer. For the CDR3, the DNA is TGCAGCGTTGCGGACAGGCTCGCTAATGAAAAACTGTTTTTT. Translation gives CSVADRLANEKLFF.